The 17 T cell receptor beta chains in this list originate from one sample, sequenced in a study of OX40 agonist ivuxolimab in advanced cancers. Repertoires were generated with immunoSEQ multiplex PCR, while TCRdb's copy carries only in-frame clones and drops some. The sample has under 15,000 clones; about four fifths are singletons. The specimen was CD4+ or CD8+ T cells sorted from blood, collected in a trial of the OX40 agonist ivuxolimab. The origin of the receptors is an adult with an advanced solid tumor such as melanoma, head and neck, liver or kidney cancer.

The chain couples TRBV28 to TRBJ2-2; D uncertain. In germline, CDR1 is MDHEN, CDR2 SYDVKM. V shed 4 bases and J shed 6 bases, with 6 bases lying between them. The CDR3 extends over 12 amino acids. Here the CDR3 DNA reads TGTGCCAGCAGTTATGGGGCCGGGGAGCTGTTTTTT. Amino acid sequence: CASSYGAGELFF.

The rearrangement joins TRBV27 to TRBJ2-7, with D perhaps assigned TRBD1 or TRBD2 (6 bases each). Trimming left V 7 bases short and J 6 bases short, with 16 bases between. This CDR3 is built from 13 residues. CDR1 is MNHEY, CDR2 SMNVEV, per germline (reference sequence). Written as DNA, the CDR3 is TGTGCCAGCACACCCGGAGGGGGGCTCGAGCAGTACTTC. It yields the protein CASTPGGGLEQYF.

This clone came up a few times. One end of the junction varies from germline; a read error may be responsible. CDR3 in amino acids: CAISEWDRSSEQYF. Here the CDR3 DNA reads TGTGCCATCAGTGAGTGGGACAGATCCTCCGAGCAGTACTTC. The chain employs TRBV10-3 and TRBJ2-7; 7 bases map to TRBD1. The germline gives CDR1 ENHRY, CDR2 SYGVKD. CDR3 length: 14 amino acids.

The J gene is TRBJ2-1, the V gene TRBV5-8; D is tentatively TRBD1 or TRBD2 (6 bases each). Between the trimmed V and J ends, which lost 4 bases and 4 bases, there was a span of 15 bases. The CDR3 consists of 15 residues. The V gene's germline CDR1 is SGHTS and CDR2 YDEGEE. The CDR3 loop reads CASSPPGAEYNEQFF. The CDR3 coding sequence is TGTGCCAGCAGCCCCCCGGGGGCGGAATACAATGAGCAGTTCTTC.

This chain joins TRBV7-8 and TRBJ2-3; D perhaps matches TRBD1 (5 bases). The CDR3 contains 15 residues. V lost 3 bases and J 2 bases, leaving 12 bases between the germline ends. Germline assignment: CDR1 SGHVS and CDR2 FQNEAQ. CDR3 sequence reads: CASSFIVGDTDTQYF. For the CDR3, the DNA is TGTGCCAGCAGCTTTATAGTAGGGGACACAGATACGCAGTATTTT.

This clone was recorded a few times. The chain has TRBV5-1 and TRBJ1-1; TRBD1 is a possible D gene (5 bases). CDR3 length: 16 residues. The ends were cut back, 0 bases at V and 1 base at J, with 13 bases in the middle. Germline V CDR1 and CDR2: SGHRS, YFSETQ. CDR3 residues: CASSLDLAGKNTEAFF. CDR3 bases: TGCGCCAGCAGCTTGGATCTTGCAGGGAAGAACACTGAAGCTTTCTTT.

CDR3 DNA sequence: TGTGCCAGCAGCGCTTTAACAGGGTTTACCGAAGCTTTCTTT. Translating gives CASSALTGFTEAFF. The chain combines TRBV9 with TRBJ1-1, with D possibly being TRBD1 (6 bases). V lost 3 bases to trimming and J lost 8 bases, with 17 bases between them. The CDR3 is 14 amino acids. CDR1 SGDLS and CDR2 YYNGEE come from the germline V gene.

This chain uses TRBV7-2 with TRBJ1-1; D is possibly TRBD1 (5 bases). There are 12 residues in the CDR3. Trimming took off 5 bases at V and 6 bases at J, with 10 bases between the two ends. Germline CDR1 is SGHTA and CDR2 is FQGNSA. CDR3: CASSRGDPEAFF. The CDR3 nucleotides are TGTGCCAGCAGCCGGGGGGACCCTGAAGCTTTCTTT.

The V and J genes are TRBV7-7 and TRBJ2-7; 8 positions match TRBD1. Trimming took 3 bases from V and 7 from J; bases not matched to a gene: 8. The CDR3 loop spans 14 amino acids. Germline values: CDR1 SSHAT, CDR2 FNYEAQ (reference sequence). CDR3 amino acids: CASSLSTGAWEQYF. In DNA form, the CDR3 reads TGTGCCAGCAGCTTGTCGACAGGGGCTTGGGAGCAGTACTTC.

The chain joins TRBV5-1 to TRBJ2-3; no clear D. Germline assignment: CDR1 SGHRS and CDR2 YFSETQ. With 0 bases removed from V and 5 bases from J, the gap between germline ends came to 4 bases. This CDR3 comprises 12 residues. The CDR3 region is CASSLGGDTQYF. DNA of the CDR3: TGCGCCAGCAGCTTGGGCGGAGATACGCAGTATTTT.

The V and J genes are TRBV11-2 and TRBJ2-7, with 8 positions matching TRBD2. V was clipped by 2 bases and J by 2 bases; unmatched bases: 11. This CDR3 region has 17 residues. Germline assignment: CDR1 SGHAT and CDR2 FQNNGV. For the CDR3, the DNA is TGTGCCAGCAGCTTATTGCCCATAGCGGGACTCACCTACGAGCAGTACTTC. It codes for CASSLLPIAGLTYEQYF.

The chain has TRBV7-3 and TRBJ2-5; D is unresolved. Per the germline V gene, CDR1 is SGHTA and CDR2 is FQGTGA. The CDR3 has 14 residues. With 6 bases removed from V and 5 bases from J, the gap between germline ends came to 16 bases. CDR3 region: CASRPRGPRETQYF. CDR3 nucleotide sequence: TGTGCCAGCAGACCTCGTGGTCCCAGGGAGACCCAGTACTTC.

The rearrangement links TRBV28 to TRBJ2-5; the D gene is possibly TRBD2 (6 bases). V gave up 5 bases and J gave up 0 bases, with 16 bases separating them. Germline values: CDR1 MDHEN, CDR2 SYDVKM. The CDR3 is 16 residues long. CDR3 residues: CASSAPSASYQETQYF. CDR3 coding DNA: TGTGCCAGCAGTGCCCCTAGCGCCTCTTACCAAGAGACCCAGTACTTC.

This clone appeared a few times. The chain links TRBV10-2 to TRBJ1-5; 8 bases are a match to TRBD1. From germline, CDR1 is WSHSY and CDR2 SAAADI. J gave up 3 bases and V 1 base, and 5 bases lay outside the gene matches. The CDR3 is made up of 16 amino acids. CDR3 bases: TGCGCCAGCAGTGAGTTGGCAGGGGGCCTCAATCAGCCCCAGCATTTT. Translating gives CASSELAGGLNQPQHF.

This clone was counted a few times. V is TRBV11-3 and J is TRBJ2-4, with TRBD2 matching over 15 bases. CDR1 SGHNT and CDR2 YENEEA come from the germline V gene. The CDR3 covers 18 residues. V dropped 4 bases and J dropped 5; count of bases not matched to a gene: 9. CDR3 bases: TGTGCCAGCAGCTCCGGACTAGCGGGAGGGCCTTGGGAAAACATTCAGTACTTC. Residues: CASSSGLAGGPWENIQYF.

This clone was seen only once. The J gene is TRBJ1-6, the V gene TRBV11-3, with 7 bases that match TRBD1. J lost 7 bases, V lost 2 bases, and 14 bases had no gene match. This CDR3 has 18 residues. CDR1 is SGHNT, CDR2 YENEEA, per germline. The CDR3 is CASSLRVEGASRNSPLHF. The CDR3, as DNA: TGTGCCAGCAGCTTAAGGGTAGAGGGGGCAAGCCGAAATTCACCCCTCCACTTT.

The V call is TRBV7-9, the J call TRBJ2-7; unclear D gene. V lost 3 bases and J 3 bases, leaving 9 bases between the germline ends. The CDR3 totals 13 residues. Germline CDR1 SEHNR, CDR2 FQNEAQ (reference sequence). The CDR3 protein is CASSLTPYYEQYF. The CDR3 DNA reads TGTGCCAGCAGCTTGACCCCTTACTACGAGCAGTACTTC.